The subject of this entry is one T cell receptor (beta chain). Per the authors' pipeline: By means of reference gene primer amplification, nucleated cell counts were estimated. Method: immunoSEQ multiplex PCR; TCRdb's copy keeps in-frame clones and lacks some. The V and J calls and clone size were taken over from that table, and D and trimming were inferred from the DNA. The sample has a few hundred thousand clones; approximately 80% are singletons. The data stem from a study of blood T cell repertoires in COVID-19. Study as a whole: Acute and convalescent COVID-19 specimens originated in the United States, Italy and Spain. Sources were T cells, B-cell-depleted T cells, or PBMCs; the material itself was cDNA or gDNA.

Trimming took off 4 bases at V and 5 bases at J, with 20 bases between the two ends. CDR1 and CDR2 (germline): MDHEN, SYDVKM. The CDR3 spans 16 residues. This receptor was identified in a woman at least 80 years old with acute or convalescent COVID-19. The sample taken for sequencing was peripheral blood. The gene calls are TRBV28 and TRBJ1-1, with D perhaps matching TRBD1 (6 bases). DNA for the CDR3: TGTGCCAGCAGTTCAATAGAAAGCAGGGGAGGGACTGAAGCTTTCTTT. It translates to CASSSIESRGGTEAFF.